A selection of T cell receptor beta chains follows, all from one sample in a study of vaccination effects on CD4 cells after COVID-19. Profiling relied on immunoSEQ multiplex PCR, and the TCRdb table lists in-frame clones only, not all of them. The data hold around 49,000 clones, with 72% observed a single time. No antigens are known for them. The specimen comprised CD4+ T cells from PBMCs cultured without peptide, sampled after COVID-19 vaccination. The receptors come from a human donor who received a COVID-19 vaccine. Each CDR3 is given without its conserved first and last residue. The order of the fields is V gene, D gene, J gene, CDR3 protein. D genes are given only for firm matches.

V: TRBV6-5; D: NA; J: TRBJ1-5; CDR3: ATSLTERNQPQH
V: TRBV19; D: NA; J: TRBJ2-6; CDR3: ASSRGQLSGANVLT
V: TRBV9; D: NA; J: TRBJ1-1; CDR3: ASSGTIGTEAF
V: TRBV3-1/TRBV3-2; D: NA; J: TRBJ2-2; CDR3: ASSHSPSVGELF
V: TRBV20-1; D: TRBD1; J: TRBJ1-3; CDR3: SASNADRGQGNTIY
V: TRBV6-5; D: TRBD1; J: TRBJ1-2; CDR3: ASRTGTGVYGYT
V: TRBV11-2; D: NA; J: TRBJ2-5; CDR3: ASSLGDKRSNRETQY
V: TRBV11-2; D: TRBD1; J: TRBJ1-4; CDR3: ASSLDRRQGAGEKLF
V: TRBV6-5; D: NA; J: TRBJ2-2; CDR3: ANSGIGNTGELF
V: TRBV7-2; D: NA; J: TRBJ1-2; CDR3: ASTVGGTTYGYT
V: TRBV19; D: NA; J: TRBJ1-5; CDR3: ASRSPRGRNQPQH
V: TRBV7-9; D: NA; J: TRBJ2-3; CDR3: ASSDDPLRTQY
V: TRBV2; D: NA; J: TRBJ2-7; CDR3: ASSPDRLEQY
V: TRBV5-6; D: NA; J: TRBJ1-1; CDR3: ASSFLMNTEAF
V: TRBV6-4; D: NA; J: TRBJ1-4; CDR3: ASSAAVGEKLF
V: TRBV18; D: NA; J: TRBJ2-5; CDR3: ASSILAGGAEETQY
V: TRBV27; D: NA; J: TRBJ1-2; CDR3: ASTIRWGSSVGYT
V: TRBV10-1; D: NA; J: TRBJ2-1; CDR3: ASSDLTAVQGGEQF
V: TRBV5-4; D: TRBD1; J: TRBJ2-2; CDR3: ASSLPGTGVAGELF
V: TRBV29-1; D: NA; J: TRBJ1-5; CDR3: SVRDNFNQPQH
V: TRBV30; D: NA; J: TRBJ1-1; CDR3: AWSVNRRNTEAF
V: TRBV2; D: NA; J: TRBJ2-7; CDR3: ASSGQGLTYEQY
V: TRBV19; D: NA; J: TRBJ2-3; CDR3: ASSIRDPDTQY
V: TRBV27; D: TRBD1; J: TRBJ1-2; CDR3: ASSTDRANYGYT
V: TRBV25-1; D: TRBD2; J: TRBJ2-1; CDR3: ASIFSGSNEQF
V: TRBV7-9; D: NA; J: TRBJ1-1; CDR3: ASSLELVTEAF
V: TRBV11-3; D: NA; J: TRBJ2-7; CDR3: ASSLEGQSHEQY
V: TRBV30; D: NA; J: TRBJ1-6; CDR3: AWSTLGEANSPLH
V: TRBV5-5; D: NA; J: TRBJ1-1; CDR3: ASSLAWDRNTEAF
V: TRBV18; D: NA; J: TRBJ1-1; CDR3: ASSPSTMIFRNTEAF
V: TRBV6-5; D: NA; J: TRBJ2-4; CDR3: ASTQAGAKNIQY
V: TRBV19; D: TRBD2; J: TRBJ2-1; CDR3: ASRPLAGVRANEQF
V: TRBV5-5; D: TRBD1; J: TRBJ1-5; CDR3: ASSLGQGILRNGQPQH
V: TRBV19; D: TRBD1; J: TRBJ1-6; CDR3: ASTATGITYNSPLH
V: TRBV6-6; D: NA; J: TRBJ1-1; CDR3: ASSYLVGGGTEAF
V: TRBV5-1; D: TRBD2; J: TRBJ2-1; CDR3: ASSRIAGGNEQF
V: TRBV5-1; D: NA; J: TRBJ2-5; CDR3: ASSLGSSEQETQY
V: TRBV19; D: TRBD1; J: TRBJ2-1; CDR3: ASGAGGFYNEQF
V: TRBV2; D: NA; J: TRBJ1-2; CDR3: ASGDETGPVGYT
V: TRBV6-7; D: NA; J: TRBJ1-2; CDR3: ASRRRKYGYT
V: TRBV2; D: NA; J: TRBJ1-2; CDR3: ASSVSGAYGYT
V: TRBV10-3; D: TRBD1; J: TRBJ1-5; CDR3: AIRTTGGNQPQH
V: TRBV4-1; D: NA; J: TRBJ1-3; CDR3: ASSLPTRTGNTIY
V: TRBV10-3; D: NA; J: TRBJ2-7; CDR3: AISADDYEQY
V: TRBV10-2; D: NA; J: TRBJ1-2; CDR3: ASSVSGRTVGGYT